This T cell receptor (beta chain) was captured in a study of breast tumors, draining lymph nodes, adjacent tissues. CDR1 is LNHNV and CDR2 is YYDKDF in the germline V gene (reference sequence). The CDR3 length is 16 residues. The germline V and J ends were trimmed by 0 bases and 0 bases, with 11 bases remaining between them. Samples came from axillary lymph nodes draining the breast cancer. In TCRdb, the multiplex PCR reads were re-called with MiXCR into one record per CDR3 protein. This table has fewer than 300,000 distinct CDR3 sequences, about 32% appearing once. This clonotype was detected ten times or more.

The receptor comes from a female donor with breast cancer. Some clones in this sample may be carry-over from other donors' samples. What was sequenced was axillary lymph node tissue. The V and J genes are TRBV15 and TRBJ1-2; D is unresolved. CDR3 DNA: TGTGCCACCAGCAGAGATAGGGCACGGACTAACTATGGCTACACCTTC. This codes for CATSRDRARTNYGYTF.